The 9 T cell receptor beta chains below all came from one sample that was sequenced in a study of response to subunit inactivated influenza vaccine (dated by TCRdb to the late 2010s). To prepare the library, RT-PCR was applied. The instrument was an Illumina HiSeq 2500. The raw public reads went through TCRdb reprocessing: fastp at Q25, MiXCR clone calling, in-frame beta chains kept. Rows with a matching CDR3 protein are joined into one entry that keeps the most common DNA and genes. For this sample there are about 310,000 distinct CDR3 sequences; 21% appear just once. The top ten constitute 10% of the sample. Sequencing was performed on PBMCs from blood, taken about 20 months after vaccination. The receptors shown here come from a man between 50 and 75 years old who received an inactivated influenza vaccine. Donor details come from another sample of the same person, matched by shared clones.

The V and J genes are TRBV20-1 and TRBJ1-2; the D gene is possibly TRBD1 (5 bases). The V end lost 3 bases, the J end lost 4 bases, and 12 bases lay between the germline ends. The CDR3 runs 13 residues. The germline gives CDR1 DFQATT, CDR2 SNEGSKA (reference sequence). The CDR3 here is CSASAGRAYGYTF. The CDR3 DNA follows: TGCAGTGCTAGTGCAGGGCGGGCCTATGGCTACACCTTC.

This clonotype was seen a few times. CDR3 in amino acids: CSARIRTQGHYGYTF. CDR3 bases: TGCAGTGCTAGGATACGAACTCAGGGACACTATGGCTACACCTTC. The chain combines TRBV20-1 with TRBJ1-2; D perhaps matches TRBD1 (5 bases). This CDR3 is 15 amino acids long. Trimming pared 3 bases from V and 3 bases from J, leaving 17 bases between. Germline V gene lookup returns CDR1 DFQATT and CDR2 SNEGSKA (reference sequence).

With respect to this clonotype: Since a much larger clone is just one base distant, this may be a read error. V is TRBV12-3 or TRBV12-4 and J is TRBJ2-7; 7 bases fit TRBD1. Trimming took 6 bases from V and 5 from J; bases not matched to a gene: 4. This CDR3 comprises 12 residues. CDR3 sequence reads: CASSPGQNEQYF. The CDR3 DNA sequence: TGTGCCAGCAGCCCGGGACAGAACGAGCAGTACTTC.

The sample holds a few counts of this clonotype. CDR3: CASSPPDRVFEKLFF. In nucleotides, the CDR3 is TGTGCCAGTAGCCCACCGGACAGGGTTTTTGAAAAACTGTTTTTT. The chain is built from TRBV19 and TRBJ1-4; 8 bases line up with TRBD1. The CDR3 sequence is 15 residues long. Germline V gene data show CDR1 as LNHDA and CDR2 as SQIVND (reference sequence). With 6 bases clipped from V and 7 bases from J, the junction kept 10 bases outside the gene matches.

This clonotype has a handful of counts. The chain carries TRBV6-1 and TRBJ1-3, with 8 positions matching TRBD1. Germline V lookup: CDR1 MNHNS, CDR2 SASEGT. The trim removed 6 bases at V and 3 bases at J, leaving 13 bases unmatched. This CDR3 has 17 residues. The CDR3, as DNA: TGTGCCAGCAGAGCAGACCGGGACAGGAGAGTTGGAAACACCATATATTTT. As protein: CASRADRDRRVGNTIYF.

This clonotype was counted between two and nine times. J is TRBJ2-1 and V is TRBV28; TRBD2 is a possible D gene (5 bases). V lost 3 bases to trimming and J lost 3 bases, with 18 bases between them. The CDR3 length is 17 residues. Germline V gene lookup returns CDR1 MDHEN and CDR2 SYDVKM. The CDR3 reads CASSFRQEVVVYNEQFF. CDR3 DNA sequence: TGTGCCAGCAGTTTTCGGCAGGAGGTTGTAGTCTACAATGAGCAGTTCTTC.

This clonotype was seen at least ten times. The CDR3: CASSLRRSSYNSPLHF. In nucleotides, the CDR3 is TGTGCCAGCAGCTTAAGACGCAGCTCCTATAATTCACCCCTCCACTTT. The chain combines TRBV7-8 with TRBJ1-6, with unresolved D. The germline gives CDR1 SGHVS, CDR2 FQNEAQ. V was clipped by 2 bases and J by 0 bases, with 8 bases between them. CDR3 length: 16 residues.

In its sample, this clonotype was seen many times. This chain uses TRBV4-2 with TRBJ1-1; unclear D gene. There are 15 residues in the CDR3. V was clipped by 1 base and J by 4 bases, with 13 bases between them. Germline V gene data show CDR1 as LGHNA and CDR2 as YNFKEQ. CDR3: CASSQAGQLGTEAFF. In DNA form, the CDR3 reads TGTGCCAGCAGCCAAGCTGGGCAGCTCGGCACTGAAGCTTTCTTT.

This clonotype came up a few times. The chain combines TRBV4-1 with TRBJ2-7; the D gene is possibly TRBD1 (7 bases). Germline lookup yields CDR1 MGHRA and CDR2 YSYEKL. Trimming took 4 bases from V and 3 from J, leaving 16 bases between them. The CDR3 is 15 residues long. CDR3 region: CASSRTGAGNYEQYF. The CDR3 DNA is TGCGCCAGCAGCCGGACAGGCGCGGGGAACTACGAGCAGTACTTC.